Shown below are 11 T cell receptor beta chains from a single sample sequenced in a study of long-term antiretroviral therapy in people with HIV. Running of the v3.0 immunoSEQ assay took place at survey level. Generated by immunoSEQ multiplex PCR, the TCRdb table keeps only in-frame clones and is missing some. The sample has roughly 30,000 clones, more than 80% seen once; the top ten hold less than 8.5%. The specimen comprised unsorted PBMCs, sampled 3.2 years before starting antiretroviral therapy. The receptors shown here come from a man in his fifties or sixties with HIV.

The chain has TRBV7-9 and TRBJ1-4; 8 bases line up with TRBD1. The J segment lost 5 bases and the V segment lost 5 bases, leaving 7 bases of the junction unmatched. The CDR3 has 15 amino acids. In germline, CDR1 is SEHNR, CDR2 FQNEAQ (reference sequence). CDR3 nucleotides: TGTGCCAGCAGCCCACCGGACAGGGAGAATGAAAAACTGTTTTTT. It translates to CASSPPDRENEKLFF.

The chain uses TRBV2 and TRBJ2-7; perhaps TRBD2 as D (5 bases). Trimming removed 5 bases at V and 0 bases at J, with 5 bases between. CDR3 length: 12 amino acids. The V gene's germline CDR1 is SNHLY and CDR2 FYNNEI. The CDR3: CASSRDSYEQYF. The CDR3, as DNA: TGTGCCAGCAGTCGGGACTCCTACGAGCAGTACTTC.

V and J are TRBV5-1 and TRBJ2-2, with a weak D call TRBD2 (6 bases). This CDR3 is built from 14 residues. Trimming shortened V by 0 bases and J by 3 bases, and 6 bases separated the two germline ends. Germline V CDR1 and CDR2: SGHRS, YFSETQ. CDR3 protein: CASSLGGDTGELFF. CDR3 DNA sequence: TGCGCCAGCAGCTTGGGGGGGGACACCGGGGAGCTGTTTTTT.

V and J are TRBV29-1 and TRBJ2-3; tentative D call: TRBD2 (6 bases). Trimming shortened V by 6 bases and J by 1 base, and 14 bases separated the two germline ends. This CDR3 has 14 amino acids. From germline, CDR1 is SQVTM and CDR2 ANQGSEA. The CDR3 DNA follows: TGCAGCGTAACGACTAGTCTTGGCACAGATACGCAGTATTTT. It specifies CSVTTSLGTDTQYF.

The J gene is TRBJ2-3, the V gene TRBV5-1, with TRBD1 matching 7 bases. Per germline, CDR1 SGHRS and CDR2 YFSETQ. The V and J ends lost 3 bases and 2 bases, in that order; junction bases with no gene match: 6. The CDR3 sequence is 15 residues long. CDR3 sequence (DNA): TGCGCCAGCAGCTATGGACAGGAAAACACAGATACGCAGTATTTT. Translated: CASSYGQENTDTQYF.

The chain is built from TRBV25-1 and TRBJ2-5; TRBD2 is a possible D gene (6 bases). Trimming left V 9 bases short and J 4 bases short, with 24 bases between. Germline loops: CDR1 MGHDK, CDR2 SYGVNS. The CDR3 extends over 16 amino acids. The CDR3, as DNA: TGTGCCAGGCAACCCAATATCCATCAGGGAGGAGAGACCCAGTACTTC. Protein product: CARQPNIHQGGETQYF.

The rearrangement links TRBV19 to TRBJ1-2; tentative D call: TRBD1 (6 bases). The germline gives CDR1 LNHDA, CDR2 SQIVND (reference sequence). The CDR3 consists of 13 residues. Trimming removed 10 bases at V and 9 bases at J, with 21 bases between. CDR3 residues: CATTGTPGASYTF. The CDR3 nucleotides are TGTGCCACTACAGGGACGCCGGGTGCGAGCTACACCTTC. Drawing the rest from reference TRBV19 and TRBJ1-2, the complete variable domain is DGGITQSPKYLFRKEGQNVTLSCEQNLNHDAMYWYRQDPGQGLRLIYYSQIVNDFQKGDIAEGYSVSREKKESFPLTVTSAQKNPTAFYLCATTGTPGASYTFGSGTRLTVV.

The CDR3 DNA sequence: TGCGCCAGCTCTGCGGGGGGGACCGCCTACGAGCAGTACTTC. Its translation is CASSAGGTAYEQYF. V is TRBV5-1 and J is TRBJ2-7; 9 bases agree with TRBD2. CDR1 is SGHRS and CDR2 is YFSETQ in the germline V gene. The CDR3 is 14 residues long. J gave up 2 bases and V 7 bases, and 7 bases lay outside the gene matches.

This clone showed up just once. The genes are TRBV7-9 and TRBJ2-2; D remains ambiguous. The CDR3 totals 14 residues. V was trimmed by 1 base and J by 3 bases, leaving 6 bases between them. The germline V gene encodes CDR1 SEHNR and CDR2 FQNEAQ (reference sequence). DNA of the CDR3: TGTGCCAGCAGCTTAGTTAGGGACACCGGGGAGCTGTTTTTT. It translates to CASSLVRDTGELFF.

The chain is built from TRBV7-9 and TRBJ2-3; D uncertain. Germline CDR1 is SEHNR and CDR2 is FQNEAQ (reference sequence). The CDR3 runs to 14 residues. Trimming removed 0 bases from V and 6 bases from J, with 10 bases in between. The DNA of the CDR3 is TGTGCCAGCAGCTTAGCGAAGCCAGCGGATACGCAGTATTTT. Protein product: CASSLAKPADTQYF.

The V gene is TRBV6-5, the J gene TRBJ2-7; TRBD2 matches 8 bases. The junction had 12 bases not matched to a gene; V was cut back by 6 bases and J by 5 bases. Looked up from germline, CDR1 is MNHEY and CDR2 is SVGAGI. This CDR3 is built from 15 residues. The CDR3, as DNA: TGTGCCAGCAGACCCCGAACGGGAGGGCCGAACGAGCAGTACTTC. This encodes CASRPRTGGPNEQYF.